This T cell receptor (beta chain) stems from a study of blood T cell repertoires in COVID-19. Study summary: Acute-phase and convalescent COVID-19 samples originated in the United States, Italy and Spain. Nucleic acid was either cDNA or gDNA, and it came from T cells, B-cell-depleted T cells, or PBMCs.

Germline V gene sequence: CDR1 MNHNY, CDR2 SVGAGI (reference sequence). There are 13 residues in the CDR3. V was pared by 5 bases and J by 4 bases, with 4 bases of the junction left unmatched. This clone was observed a single time. Per the authors' pipeline: Reference gene primer amplification yielded estimated nucleated cell counts. Here immunoSEQ multiplex PCR was the method, and the copy in TCRdb shows in-frame clones only, minus some. The V and J calls and clone size are taken from that table; D and trimming were inferred from the DNA. In the table there are roughly 41,000 clones, around nine tenths of which are singletons.

The V gene is TRBV6-6, the J gene TRBJ1-2, with 7 nucleotides matching TRBD1. This receptor was taken from a man between 60 and 75 years old with active COVID-19. Sequences were obtained from peripheral blood. CDR3 residues: CASSLGGVYGYTF. The CDR3 region has the DNA TGTGCCAGCAGTCTAGGGGGCGTCTATGGCTACACCTTC.